The 15 T cell receptor beta chains below all came from one sample that was sequenced in a study of OX40 agonist ivuxolimab in advanced cancers. Sequenced by immunoSEQ multiplex PCR; TCRdb stores in-frame clones only, minus some. The table records about 20,000 clones, approximately 84% of them present only once. Sequenced material: CD4+ or CD8+ T cells sorted from blood, taken in a trial of the OX40 agonist ivuxolimab. These TCRs come from an adult with an advanced solid tumor such as melanoma, head and neck, liver or kidney cancer.

V and J are TRBV21-1 and TRBJ2-7; the table gives TRBD2 as D, unverified against the DNA. TRBV21-1 is a pseudogene segment. This CDR3 contains 13 residues. The CDR3 sequence is CASSTREGHEQYF. CDR3 coding DNA: TGTGCCAGCAGCACCCGGGAGGGACACGAGCAGTACTTC.

This clone showed up just a few times. The chain joins TRBV27 to TRBJ1-4; 8 bases match TRBD1. Germline V CDR1 and CDR2: MNHEY, SMNVEV (reference sequence). The length of the CDR3 is 17 residues. V shed 1 base and J 7 bases; nucleotides not matched to a gene: 11. Written as DNA, the CDR3 is TGTGCCAGCAGTTTATATGCGACAGGGGTGTCTGGTGAAAAACTGTTTTTT. Its translation: CASSLYATGVSGEKLFF.

This chain uses TRBV9 with TRBJ2-2, with D hard to call. The CDR3 loop spans 16 amino acids. Germline V gives CDR1 SGDLS, CDR2 YYNGEE. The V end was cut by 4 bases, the J end by 0 bases, with 13 bases between. CDR3 protein: CASSPWLFANTGELFF. Written as DNA, the CDR3 is TGTGCCAGCAGCCCCTGGTTGTTCGCGAACACCGGGGAGCTGTTTTTT.

V gene TRBV19 combines with J gene TRBJ2-1; D gene unclear. The CDR3 spans 12 residues. V lost 5 bases and J 2 bases, leaving 4 bases between the germline ends. Germline CDR1 and CDR2: LNHDA and SQIVND (reference sequence). DNA for the CDR3: TGTGCCAGTAGTTTCCCCTACAATGAGCAGTTCTTC. Protein product: CASSFPYNEQFF.

This chain links TRBV30 with TRBJ2-7, with D unresolved. Per the germline V gene, CDR1 is GTSNPN and CDR2 is SVGIG (reference sequence). Trimming removed 2 bases at V and 2 bases at J, with 10 bases between. This CDR3 contains 13 residues. The CDR3 region has the DNA TGTGCCTGGAGTAGGACCGACACCTACGAGCAGTACTTC. Residues: CAWSRTDTYEQYF.

A remark on this clone: One end of the junction does not line up with germline, which may come from a read error. The same CDR3 can be traced to other DNA sequences in this sample. The chain links TRBV11-3 to TRBJ2-3; TRBD1 matches at 9 bases. Germline V lookup: CDR1 SGHNT, CDR2 YENEEA. The CDR3 is 14 residues long. The CDR3 reads CASSPRTGENTQYF. In DNA, the CDR3 is TGTGCCAGCAGCCCCCGGACAGGGGAAAATACACAGTATTTT.

Only a few counts were recorded for this clone. The genes are TRBV7-8 and TRBJ1-5, with TRBD1 as a possible D gene (6 bases). Germline CDR1 SGHVS, CDR2 FQNEAQ. The CDR3 is made up of 14 amino acids. V was cut by 1 base and J by 6 bases, with 10 bases left in between. CDR3 bases: TGTGCCAGCAGCTTAGATGTGGGGGCTCAGCCCCAGCATTTT. Translating it yields CASSLDVGAQPQHF.

The gene calls are TRBV28 and TRBJ2-5; D ambiguous. The assigned J gene may be wrong: the sequence end matches TRBJ2-7 better. The CDR3 is 14 residues long. Germline CDR1 reads MDHEN; CDR2 reads SYDVKM. The CDR3 is CASSFPDQPYEQYF. CDR3 coding DNA: TGTGCCAGCAGTTTCCCGGACCAACCCTACGAGCAGTACTTC.

The DNA for the CDR3 is TGTGCCAGCATCCCTCGGGGAAGGGTGGGGGTAGGAAACACCATATATTTT. Translation gives CASIPRGRVGVGNTIYF. J is TRBJ1-3 and V is TRBV6-4; D perhaps matches TRBD1 (5 bases). The CDR3 is made up of 17 amino acids. Germline V gene data show CDR1 as MRHNA and CDR2 as SNTAGT. The V gene lost 7 bases and the J gene lost 4 bases, with 23 bases spanning the gap.

V usage is TRBV6-5 and J usage is TRBJ2-5; D gene unclear. Germline V CDR1 and CDR2: MNHEY, SVGAGI. The germline V and J ends were trimmed by 2 bases and 4 bases, with 11 bases remaining between them. The CDR3 runs 14 residues. CDR3 amino acids: CASSYLGFGETQYF. DNA of the CDR3: TGTGCCAGCAGTTACCTCGGGTTTGGAGAGACCCAGTACTTC.

This sequence joins TRBV14 and TRBJ2-5; TRBD2 matches at 10 bases. V gave up 4 bases and J gave up 3 bases; unmatched junction bases: 11. The germline V gene encodes CDR1 SGHDN and CDR2 FVKESK. CDR3 length equals 17 residues. CDR3 sequence reads: CASSPYFLAGVKETQYF. The CDR3 nucleotides are TGTGCCAGCAGCCCCTACTTTCTAGCGGGGGTTAAAGAGACCCAGTACTTC.

V usage is TRBV6-6 and J usage is TRBJ2-1; D gene ambiguous. The germline V gene encodes CDR1 MNHNY and CDR2 SVGAGI (reference sequence). Trimming took 4 bases from V and 3 from J, leaving 1 base between them. The CDR3 runs to 11 residues. Here the CDR3 DNA reads TGTGCCAGCAGTTTCTACAATGAGCAGTTCTTC. Translation: CASSFYNEQFF.

This rearrangement joins TRBV14 to TRBJ2-5; 8 bases agree with TRBD1. The germline V gene has CDR1 SGHDN and CDR2 FVKESK. The CDR3 has 16 residues. Germline trimming cut 2 bases from V and 5 bases from J; bases unmatched to any gene: 10. The chain's CDR3 is CASSQQGARVGETQYF. The CDR3 DNA follows: TGTGCCAGCAGCCAACAGGGGGCGCGAGTGGGGGAGACCCAGTACTTC.

The chain recombines TRBV28 with TRBJ1-4, with 8 bases that match TRBD1. CDR3 length: 16 residues. Losses at the gene ends were 5 bases for V and 6 bases for J; bases not matched to a gene: 11. Germline CDR1 MDHEN, CDR2 SYDVKM. The CDR3, as DNA: TGTGCCAGCAGTCACCGGTGGGGGGGACAGGATGAAAAACTGTTTTTT. Translated, it gives CASSHRWGGQDEKLFF.

This clone is medium-sized within its sample. The chain uses TRBV4-1 and TRBJ2-1, with D perhaps matching TRBD1 (6 bases). The CDR3 has 13 amino acids. CDR1 is MGHRA and CDR2 is YSYEKL in the germline V gene. With 4 bases removed from V and 4 bases from J, the gap between germline ends came to 8 bases. The CDR3 region is CASSPGQYNEQFF. CDR3 nucleotides: TGCGCCAGCAGCCCCGGACAGTACAATGAGCAGTTCTTC.